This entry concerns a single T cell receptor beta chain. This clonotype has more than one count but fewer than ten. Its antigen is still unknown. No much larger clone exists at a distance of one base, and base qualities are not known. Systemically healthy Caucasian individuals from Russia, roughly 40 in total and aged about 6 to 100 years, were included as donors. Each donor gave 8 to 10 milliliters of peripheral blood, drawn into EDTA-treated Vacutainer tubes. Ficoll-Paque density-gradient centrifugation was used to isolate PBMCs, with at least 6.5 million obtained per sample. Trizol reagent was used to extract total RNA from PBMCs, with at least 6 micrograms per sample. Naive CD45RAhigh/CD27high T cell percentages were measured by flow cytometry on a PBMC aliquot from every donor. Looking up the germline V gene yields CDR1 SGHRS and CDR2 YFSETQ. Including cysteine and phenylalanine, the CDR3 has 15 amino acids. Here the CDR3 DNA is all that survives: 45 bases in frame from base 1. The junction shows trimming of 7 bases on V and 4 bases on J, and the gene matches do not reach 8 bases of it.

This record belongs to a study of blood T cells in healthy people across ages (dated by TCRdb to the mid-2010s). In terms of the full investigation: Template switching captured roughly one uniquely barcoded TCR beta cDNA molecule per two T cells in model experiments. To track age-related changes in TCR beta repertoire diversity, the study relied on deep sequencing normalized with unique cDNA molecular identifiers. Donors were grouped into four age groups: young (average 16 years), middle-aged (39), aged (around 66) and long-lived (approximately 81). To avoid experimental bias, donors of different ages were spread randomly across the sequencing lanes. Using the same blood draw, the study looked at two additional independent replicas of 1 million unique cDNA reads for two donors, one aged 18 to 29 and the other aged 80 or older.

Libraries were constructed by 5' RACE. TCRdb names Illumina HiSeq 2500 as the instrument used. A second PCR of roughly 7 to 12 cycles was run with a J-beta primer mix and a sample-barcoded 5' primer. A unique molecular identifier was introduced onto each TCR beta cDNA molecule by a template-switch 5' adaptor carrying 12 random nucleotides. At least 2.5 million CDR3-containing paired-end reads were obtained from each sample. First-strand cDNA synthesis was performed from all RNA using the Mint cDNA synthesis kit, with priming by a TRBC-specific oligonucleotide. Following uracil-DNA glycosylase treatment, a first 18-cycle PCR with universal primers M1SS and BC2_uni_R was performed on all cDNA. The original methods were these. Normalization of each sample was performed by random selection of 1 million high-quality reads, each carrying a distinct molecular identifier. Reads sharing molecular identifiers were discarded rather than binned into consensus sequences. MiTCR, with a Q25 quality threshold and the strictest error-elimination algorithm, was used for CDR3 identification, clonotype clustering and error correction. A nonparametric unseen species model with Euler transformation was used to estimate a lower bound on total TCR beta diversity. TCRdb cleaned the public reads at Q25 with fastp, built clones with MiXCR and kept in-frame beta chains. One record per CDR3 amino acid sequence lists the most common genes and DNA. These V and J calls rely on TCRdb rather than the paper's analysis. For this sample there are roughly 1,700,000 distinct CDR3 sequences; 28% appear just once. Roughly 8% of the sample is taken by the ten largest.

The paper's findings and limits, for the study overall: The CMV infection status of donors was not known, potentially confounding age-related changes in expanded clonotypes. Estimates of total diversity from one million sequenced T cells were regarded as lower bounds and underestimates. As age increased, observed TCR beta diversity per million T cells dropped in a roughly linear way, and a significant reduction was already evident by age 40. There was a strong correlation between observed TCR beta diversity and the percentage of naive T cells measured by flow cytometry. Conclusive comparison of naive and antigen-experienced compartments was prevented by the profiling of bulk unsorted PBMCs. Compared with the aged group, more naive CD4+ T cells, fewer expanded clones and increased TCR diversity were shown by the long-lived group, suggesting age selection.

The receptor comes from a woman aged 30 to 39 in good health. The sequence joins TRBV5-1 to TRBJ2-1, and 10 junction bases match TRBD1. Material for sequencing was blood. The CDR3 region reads CASSTQDRGYNEQFF. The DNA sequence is TGCGCCAGCTCTACCCAGGACAGGGGGTACAATGAGCAGTTCTTC. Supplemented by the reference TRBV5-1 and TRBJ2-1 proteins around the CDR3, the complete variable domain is KAGVTQTPRYLIKTRGQQVTLSCSPISGHRSVSWYQQTPGQGLQFLFEYFSETQRNKGNFPGRFSGRQFSNSRSEMNVSTLELGDSALYLCASSTQDRGYNEQFFGPGTRLTVL.